The 10 T cell receptor beta chains below were found in one sample sequenced in a study of blood T cell repertoires in COVID-19. Sequencing used immunoSEQ multiplex PCR; TCRdb keeps in-frame clones, though not all of them. This table holds some 190,000 clones, about 82% found once. Sequenced input: PBMCs or T cells enriched from blood (not recorded which). These receptors came from a man aged 40-49 years with acute COVID-19.

This sequence joins TRBV14 and TRBJ2-1; D remains unclear. The CDR3 sequence is 14 residues long. Germline-derived CDR1 and CDR2 are SGHDN and FVKESK. The V gene lost 1 base and the J gene lost 4 bases, with 8 bases spanning the gap. CDR3 coding DNA: TGTGCCAGCAGCCAAGTCCCCGGGTACAATGAGCAGTTCTTC. As protein: CASSQVPGYNEQFF.

J is TRBJ1-2 and V is TRBV2, with TRBD1 matching 8 bases. After removal of 7 bases from V and 6 bases from J, the junction contained 4 bases not matched to a gene. CDR1 and CDR2 (germline): SNHLY, FYNNEI. This CDR3 region has 12 residues. CDR3 amino acids: CASIQDRDGYTF. The CDR3 DNA is TGTGCCAGCATCCAGGACAGGGATGGCTACACCTTC.

The chain is built from TRBV24-1 and TRBJ1-5, with D uncertain. V was cut by 7 bases and J by 9 bases, with 9 bases left in between. The CDR3 is 11 amino acids. Germline V gives CDR1 KGHDR, CDR2 SFDVKD. CDR3 in amino acids: CATRHLRPQHF. As DNA, the CDR3 is TGTGCCACCAGGCATCTAAGGCCCCAGCATTTT.

The gene calls are TRBV7-2 and TRBJ1-1; D may be TRBD1 (6 bases). The germline V gene encodes CDR1 SGHTA and CDR2 FQGNSA. This CDR3 spans 15 amino acids. Deletions cut 5 bases from V and 1 base from J, with 14 bases between. CDR3 bases: TGTGCCAGCAGCCGGCCCAGGGGAACGAACACTGAAGCTTTCTTT. It translates to CASSRPRGTNTEAFF.

The J gene is TRBJ1-6, the V gene TRBV9; D is perhaps TRBD1 (5 bases). CDR3 size: 15 residues. Germline lookup yields CDR1 SGDLS and CDR2 YYNGEE. Trimming left V 4 bases short and J 10 bases short, with 18 bases between. The CDR3: CASSPSGTLGSPLHF. The CDR3 DNA reads TGTGCCAGCAGCCCGTCGGGGACTTTAGGCTCACCCCTCCACTTT.

There are a few counts of this clone. The chain employs TRBV3-1 (or the pseudogene TRBV3-2) and TRBJ2-7; 8 bases match TRBD1. The CDR3 contains 13 residues. V gave up 6 bases and J gave up 6 bases; unmatched junction bases: 7. Germline lookup yields CDR1 LGHDT and CDR2 YNNKEL (reference sequence). The CDR3 DNA reads as TGTGCCAGCAGTTGGACAGGGAGTGGCGAGCAGTACTTC. This encodes CASSWTGSGEQYF.

V is TRBV9 and J is TRBJ2-1, with 11 bases identical to TRBD2. This CDR3 spans 17 amino acids. In germline, CDR1 is SGDLS, CDR2 YYNGEE. V lost 4 bases to trimming and J lost 8 bases; unmatched junction nucleotides: 14. The CDR3 loop is CASSSTGSGRAGDEQFF. The CDR3 coding sequence is TGTGCCAGCAGCTCGACCGGTAGCGGGAGGGCCGGAGATGAGCAGTTCTTC.

The chain carries TRBV28 and TRBJ2-5; 8 bases are a match to TRBD2. Germline CDR1 reads MDHEN; CDR2 reads SYDVKM. CDR3 size: 21 residues. With V trimmed by 6 bases and J by 3 bases, 27 bases remained unmatched. The CDR3 sequence: CASSSLQSCQRECPSKETQYF. DNA for the CDR3: TGTGCCAGCAGCAGTCTCCAGTCATGCCAGCGGGAGTGTCCCTCCAAAGAGACCCAGTACTTC.

This rearrangement joins TRBV12-3 or TRBV12-4 to TRBJ1-5, with D unresolved. V was trimmed by 3 bases and J by 5 bases, leaving 8 bases between them. The CDR3 runs 13 residues. In nucleotides, the CDR3 is TGTGCCAGCAGTTTCCAGGAAGATCAGCCCCAGCATTTT. Protein sequence: CASSFQEDQPQHF.

The chain combines TRBV2 with TRBJ1-5, with D hard to call. Trimming removed 7 bases from V and 1 base from J, with 11 bases in between. The CDR3 is 14 amino acids. Looked up from germline, CDR1 is SNHLY and CDR2 is FYNNEI. CDR3 loop: CASTFGLSNQPQHF. CDR3 coding DNA: TGTGCCAGCACTTTCGGTTTGAGCAATCAGCCCCAGCATTTT.